The 18 T cell receptor beta chains presented below share a single source sample, sequenced in a study of cytomegalovirus exposure and HLA in healthy donors. The primer mix had 60 Vbeta and 13 Jbeta primers. TCRdb's copy holds only in-frame clones and misses some; the assay was immunoSEQ multiplex PCR. The sample carries tens of thousands of clones, 75% to 85% recorded once. The material sequenced was PBMCs. These receptors were obtained from a middle-aged man in good health and CMV-seropositive.

The chain recombines TRBV19 with TRBJ2-7; 7 bases match TRBD1. This CDR3 spans 14 amino acids. Germline V gives CDR1 LNHDA, CDR2 SQIVND (reference sequence). Trimming at V came to 5 bases and at J to 1 base, leaving 5 bases not matched to a gene. The CDR3 bases are TGTGCCAGTAGTGCCGGGACAGCGTCCTACGAGCAGTACTTC. Its translation is CASSAGTASYEQYF.

As DNA, the CDR3 is TGTGCCAGCAGCACACCTGCGGGGGGAGTCGAGCAGTACTTC. It is translated as CASSTPAGGVEQYF. The rearrangement joins TRBV6-6 to TRBJ2-7; TRBD2 matches at 8 bases. The CDR3 runs 14 residues. Trimming cost V 6 bases and J 6 bases; bases outside gene matches: 10. Germline V gene data show CDR1 as MNHNY and CDR2 as SVGAGI (reference sequence).

The chain has TRBV6-1 and TRBJ2-3, with 8 bases lining up with TRBD2. V was clipped by 7 bases and J by 7 bases; unmatched bases: 7. This CDR3 is built from 13 residues. Germline CDR1 reads MNHNS; CDR2 reads SASEGT. CDR3 nucleotide sequence: TGTGCCAGCAACGGACTAGCAGCCCATACGCAGTATTTT. Its protein is CASNGLAAHTQYF.

The chain employs TRBV9 and TRBJ2-7; TRBD2 matches at 11 bases. V gave up 4 bases and J gave up 0 bases; unmatched junction bases: 6. Germline CDR1 is SGDLS and CDR2 is YYNGEE. The CDR3 covers 16 residues. This CDR3 is CASSSGLAESSYEQYF. The CDR3 bases are TGTGCCAGCAGCTCGGGACTAGCGGAGTCCTCCTACGAGCAGTACTTC.

This clone was seen only once. The chain couples TRBV7-9 to TRBJ1-2; the match to TRBD1 covers 7 bases. Trimming removed 7 bases from V and 4 bases from J; junction bases left unmatched: 6. The CDR3 runs to 13 residues. Germline-derived CDR1 and CDR2 are SEHNR and FQNEAQ (reference sequence). The CDR3 protein is CASTRTGAYGYTF. CDR3 bases: TGTGCCAGCACAAGAACAGGGGCCTATGGCTACACCTTC.

This sequence joins TRBV4-1 and TRBJ2-2; 8 nucleotides match TRBD1. In germline, CDR1 is MGHRA, CDR2 YSYEKL. This CDR3 has 17 amino acids. J lost 2 bases, V lost 2 bases, and 7 bases had no gene match. The CDR3 coding sequence is TGCGCCAGCAGCCAATTTTCCGGGACAGGCAACACCGGGGAGCTGTTTTTT. Amino acids: CASSQFSGTGNTGELFF.

Details on this clone: The same CDR3 arises from other DNA sequences in this sample as well. The V call is TRBV19, the J call TRBJ1-1; D perhaps matches TRBD1 (5 bases). The CDR3 is made up of 14 amino acids. Germline V gene data show CDR1 as LNHDA and CDR2 as SQIVND (reference sequence). V was clipped by 5 bases and J by 4 bases, with 14 bases between them. The CDR3 DNA reads TGTGCCAGTAGTGCTCTTTACAGGAGCACTGAAGCTTTCTTT. Encoded protein: CASSALYRSTEAFF.

The chain is built from TRBV11-2 and TRBJ1-4; D is unresolved. The CDR3 is 15 residues long. CDR1 is SGHAT, CDR2 FQNNGV, per germline. Trimming removed 7 bases at V and 6 bases at J, with 18 bases between. The CDR3 protein is CASTLKGAGHEKLFF. In DNA form, the CDR3 reads TGTGCCAGCACACTAAAGGGTGCGGGTCATGAAAAACTGTTTTTT.

The V gene is TRBV5-1, the J gene TRBJ2-3; D gene unclear. V lost 0 bases to trimming and J lost 2 bases, with 10 bases between them. This CDR3 region has 15 residues. Germline CDR1 SGHRS, CDR2 YFSETQ. The CDR3 DNA reads TGCGCCAGCAGCTTGGAACGCGCGGACACAGATACGCAGTATTTT. It codes for CASSLERADTDTQYF.

The rearrangement joins TRBV18 to TRBJ2-1, with 11 nucleotides matching TRBD2. The J segment lost 3 bases and the V segment lost 2 bases, leaving 12 bases of the junction unmatched. Germline values: CDR1 KGHSH, CDR2 LQKENI. This CDR3 spans 19 amino acids. In DNA form, the CDR3 reads TGTGCCAGCTCACCATTTTTAGCGGGAGGGCCCCACAGCTACAATGAGCAGTTCTTC. Residues: CASSPFLAGGPHSYNEQFF.

The chain joins TRBV4-2 to TRBJ2-1; 8 nucleotides agree with TRBD2. Per the germline V gene, CDR1 is LGHNA and CDR2 is YNFKEQ. Trimming removed 0 bases from V and 6 bases from J; junction bases left unmatched: 16. The CDR3 loop spans 19 amino acids. CDR3 DNA: TGTGCCAGCAGCCAAGATTACCGCCGTCCAGCGGGAGAACTCAATGAGCAGTTCTTC. Its translation is CASSQDYRRPAGELNEQFF.

V usage is TRBV10-1 and J usage is TRBJ2-7; 8 nucleotides match TRBD2. V lost 9 bases, J lost 4 bases, and 26 bases stayed unmatched. The germline V gene encodes CDR1 WNHNN and CDR2 SYGVQD (reference sequence). The CDR3 has 19 residues. Written as DNA, the CDR3 is TGCGCCAGTAGCGACCGGGAGGGGGAAAGCCCAGGGCGGTCGTACGAGCAGTACTTC. Encoded protein: CASSDREGESPGRSYEQYF.

The rearrangement links TRBV6-5 to TRBJ2-7, with TRBD2 matching over 9 bases. Germline CDR1 and CDR2: MNHEY and SVGAGI. This CDR3 contains 15 residues. With 4 bases clipped from V and 6 bases from J, the junction kept 10 bases outside the gene matches. CDR3 nucleotides: TGTGCCAGCAGTTGGGGACTAGCAGCCTTGGGCGAGCAGTACTTC. This encodes CASSWGLAALGEQYF.

CDR3 sequence (DNA): TGCGCCAGCAGCTTGGTCGGGGTAACTGGAAACACCATATATTTT. This encodes CASSLVGVTGNTIYF. The chain joins TRBV5-1 to TRBJ1-3; D gene uncertain. Germline loops: CDR1 SGHRS, CDR2 YFSETQ. The V end lost 0 bases, the J end lost 2 bases, and 9 bases lay between the germline ends. This CDR3 is 15 amino acids long.

J is TRBJ2-1 and V is TRBV2; 7 nucleotides agree with TRBD1. The CDR3 length is 14 residues. The germline CDR1 and CDR2 sequences are SNHLY and FYNNEI. Germline trimming cut 4 bases from V and 9 bases from J; bases unmatched to any gene: 9. CDR3 sequence: CASSAGTAVGEQFF. The DNA for the CDR3 is TGTGCCAGCAGTGCCGGGACAGCGGTCGGTGAGCAGTTCTTC.

The chain couples TRBV6-1 to TRBJ2-5; no reliable D call. The CDR3 spans 16 residues. Trimming pared 3 bases from V and 1 base from J, leaving 15 bases between. Germline values: CDR1 MNHNS, CDR2 SASEGT. CDR3 DNA: TGTGCCAGCAGTGATCATCCAGAACGCCTCCAAGAGACCCAGTACTTC. Protein sequence: CASSDHPERLQETQYF.

The J gene is TRBJ2-3, the V gene TRBV7-8, with TRBD2 as a possible D gene (6 bases). CDR1 and CDR2 from the germline V gene are SGHVS and FQNEAQ. The CDR3 spans 15 residues. Trimming shortened V by 1 base and J by 2 bases, and 10 bases separated the two germline ends. The CDR3 DNA sequence: TGTGCCAGCAGCTTAGTGGGGGGAGTCACAGATACGCAGTATTTT. Its translation: CASSLVGGVTDTQYF.

The chain recombines TRBV25-1 with TRBJ1-2; D is ambiguous. V was clipped by 8 bases and J by 0 bases, with 10 bases between them. The CDR3 contains 13 residues. Germline lookup yields CDR1 MGHDK and CDR2 SYGVNS. CDR3: CASQEEPNYGYTF. The CDR3 bases are TGTGCCAGCCAGGAGGAGCCTAACTATGGCTACACCTTC.